The next 6 T cell receptor beta chains were all read from a single sample in a study of shared clonotypes between healthy human individuals (TCRdb year 2020). Library creation used the immunoSEQ multiplex PCR assay. TCRdb mirrors the immuneACCESS table, restricted to in-frame sequences. Some clones are absent from its copies; in checked studies, under half trace to an unresolved V gene, and the reason for the others is unknown. For this sample the table gives 470,000 or so clones, of which roughly 80% were detected only once. The ten largest clones represent 10% to 15% of the sample. Sequenced: PBMCs. These receptors were obtained from a woman in her thirties or forties in good health. Some clones in this sample may be carry-over from other donors' samples.

The J gene is TRBJ2-3, the V gene TRBV15, with D perhaps assigned TRBD1 or TRBD2 (6 bases each). The CDR3 loop spans 15 amino acids. Deletions cut 0 bases from V and 6 bases from J, with 13 bases between. CDR1 is LNHNV and CDR2 is YYDKDF in the germline V gene (reference sequence). CDR3 loop: CATSRDRGRGDTQYF. In DNA, the CDR3 is TGTGCCACCAGCAGAGACCGGGGGCGCGGGGATACGCAGTATTTT.

The table lists this clone with a count of one. Distinct nucleotide sequences in the sample also encode this CDR3. This sequence joins TRBV25-1 and TRBJ2-7, with 8 positions matching TRBD1. The CDR3 loop spans 13 amino acids. The germline V gene has CDR1 MGHDK and CDR2 SYGVNS. J was trimmed by 5 bases and V by 4 bases; bases with no gene match: 4. This chain's CDR3 is CASSAPGQDEQYF. In DNA form, the CDR3 reads TGTGCCAGCAGTGCCCCGGGACAGGACGAGCAGTACTTC.

The chain carries TRBV20-1 and TRBJ2-2, with D unresolved. V lost 6 bases to trimming and J lost 6 bases, with 8 bases between them. The CDR3 sequence is 11 residues long. The germline CDR1 and CDR2 sequences are DFQATT and SNEGSKA (reference sequence). Here the CDR3 DNA reads TGCAGTGCCACCCTCGCCGGGGAGCTGTTTTTT. Amino acids: CSATLAGELFF.

This clone was observed once. V gene TRBV7-6 combines with J gene TRBJ1-1, with D possibly TRBD1 on 5 matching bases. V shed 1 base and J shed 0 bases, with 12 bases lying between them. The CDR3 runs to 16 residues. Germline V gene sequence: CDR1 SGHVS, CDR2 FNYEAQ. The CDR3 bases are TGTGCCAGCAGCTTAGGGGAGGGCAGGGTGAACACTGAAGCTTTCTTT. As protein: CASSLGEGRVNTEAFF.

A note on this clone: This may be a read error: a much more frequent sequence differs by one nucleotide. The chain couples TRBV6-5 to TRBJ2-7; D is unresolved. V was trimmed by 4 bases and J by 2 bases, leaving 6 bases between them. Germline V gene lookup returns CDR1 MNHEY and CDR2 SVGAGI. This CDR3 is 12 amino acids long. The CDR3 nucleotides read TGTGCCAGCAGTTCCTCCCCCTACGAGCAGTACTTC. Protein: CASSSSPYEQYF.

This clone was recorded only once. A far larger clone differs by one base, so this is likely a read error. The chain employs TRBV10-2 and TRBJ1-2, with D perhaps matching TRBD1 (5 bases). This CDR3 is built from 16 residues. Germline V gene data show CDR1 as WSHSY and CDR2 as SAAADI. V was shortened by 3 bases and J by 0 bases, with 14 bases between the two germline ends. The CDR3 loop reads CASSEGTDCSNYGYTF. CDR3 DNA: TGCGCCAGCAGTGAAGGGACTGACTGTTCTAACTATGGCTACACCTTC.